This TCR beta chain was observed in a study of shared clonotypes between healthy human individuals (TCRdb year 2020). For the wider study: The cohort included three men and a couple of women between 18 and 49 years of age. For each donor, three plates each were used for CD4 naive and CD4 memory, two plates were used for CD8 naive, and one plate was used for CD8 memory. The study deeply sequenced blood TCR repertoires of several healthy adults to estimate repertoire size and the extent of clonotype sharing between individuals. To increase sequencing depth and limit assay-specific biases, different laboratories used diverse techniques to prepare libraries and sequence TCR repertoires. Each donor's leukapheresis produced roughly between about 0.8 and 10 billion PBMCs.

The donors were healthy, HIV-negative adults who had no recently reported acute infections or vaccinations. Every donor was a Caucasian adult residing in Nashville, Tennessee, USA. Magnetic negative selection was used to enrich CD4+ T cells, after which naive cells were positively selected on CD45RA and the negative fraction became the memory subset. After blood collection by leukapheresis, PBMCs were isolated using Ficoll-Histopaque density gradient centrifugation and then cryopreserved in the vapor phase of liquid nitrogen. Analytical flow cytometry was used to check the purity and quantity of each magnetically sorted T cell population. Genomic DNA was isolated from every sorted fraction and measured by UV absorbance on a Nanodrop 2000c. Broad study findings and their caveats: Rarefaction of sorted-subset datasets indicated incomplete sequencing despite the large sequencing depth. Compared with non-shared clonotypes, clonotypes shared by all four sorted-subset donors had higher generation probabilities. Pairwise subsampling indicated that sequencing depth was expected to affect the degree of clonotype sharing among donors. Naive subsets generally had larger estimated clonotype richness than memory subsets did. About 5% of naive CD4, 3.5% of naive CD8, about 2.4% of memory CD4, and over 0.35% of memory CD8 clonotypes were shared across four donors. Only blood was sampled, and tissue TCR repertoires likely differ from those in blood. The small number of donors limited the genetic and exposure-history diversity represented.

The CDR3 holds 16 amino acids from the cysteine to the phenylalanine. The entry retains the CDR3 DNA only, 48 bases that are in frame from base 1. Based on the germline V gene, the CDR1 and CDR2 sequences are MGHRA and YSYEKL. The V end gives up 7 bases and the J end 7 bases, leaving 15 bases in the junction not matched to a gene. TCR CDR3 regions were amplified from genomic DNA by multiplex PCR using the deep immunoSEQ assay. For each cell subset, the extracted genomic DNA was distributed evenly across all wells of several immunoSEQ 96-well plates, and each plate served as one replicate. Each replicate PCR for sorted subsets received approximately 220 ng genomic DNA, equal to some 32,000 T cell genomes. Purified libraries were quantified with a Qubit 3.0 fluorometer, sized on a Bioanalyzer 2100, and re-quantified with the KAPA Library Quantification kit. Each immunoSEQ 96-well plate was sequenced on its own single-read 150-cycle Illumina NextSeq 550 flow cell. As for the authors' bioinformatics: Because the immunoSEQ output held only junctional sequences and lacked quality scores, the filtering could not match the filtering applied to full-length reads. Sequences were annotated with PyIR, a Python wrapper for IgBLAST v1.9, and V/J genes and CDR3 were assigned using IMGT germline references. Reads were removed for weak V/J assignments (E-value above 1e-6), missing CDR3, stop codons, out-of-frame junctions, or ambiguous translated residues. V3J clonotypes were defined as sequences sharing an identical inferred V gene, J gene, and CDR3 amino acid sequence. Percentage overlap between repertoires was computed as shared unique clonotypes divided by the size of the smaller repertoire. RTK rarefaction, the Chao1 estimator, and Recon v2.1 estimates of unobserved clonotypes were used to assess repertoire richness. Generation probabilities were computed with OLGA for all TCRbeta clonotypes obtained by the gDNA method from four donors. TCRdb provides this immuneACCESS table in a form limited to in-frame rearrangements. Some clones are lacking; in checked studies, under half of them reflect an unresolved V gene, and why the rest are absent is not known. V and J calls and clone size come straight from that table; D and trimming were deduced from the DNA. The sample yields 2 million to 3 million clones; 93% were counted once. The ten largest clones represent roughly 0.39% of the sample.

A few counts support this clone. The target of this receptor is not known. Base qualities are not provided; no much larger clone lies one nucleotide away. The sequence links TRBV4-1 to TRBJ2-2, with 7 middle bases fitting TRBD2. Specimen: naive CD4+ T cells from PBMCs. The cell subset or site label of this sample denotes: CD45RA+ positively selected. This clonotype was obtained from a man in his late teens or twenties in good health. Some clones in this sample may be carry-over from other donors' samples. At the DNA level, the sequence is TGCGCCAGCACCGACTTAGCCGCGGGAGTCGTCGGGGAGCTGTTTTTT. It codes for CASTDLAAGVVGELFF.